The present T cell receptor (beta chain) was sequenced within a study of siplizumab effects on memory and regulatory T cells. Trimming removed 6 bases at V and 2 bases at J, with 7 bases between. Germline V gene data show CDR1 as SNHLY and CDR2 as FYNNEI. CDR3 length: 12 amino acids. Assay: immunoSEQ multiplex PCR; the TCRdb copy retains only in-frame clones and omits some. Here the sample spans tens of thousands of clones, 95% to 97% being singletons. This clone has just one count. The chain is built from TRBV2 and TRBJ1-2; D unclear. Sequenced: naive CD4+ T cells sorted from blood. The sequence came from a human donor in good health. The CDR3 DNA reads as TGTGCCAGCAGCGGTGCCAACTATGGCTACACCTTC. It encodes CASSGANYGYTF.